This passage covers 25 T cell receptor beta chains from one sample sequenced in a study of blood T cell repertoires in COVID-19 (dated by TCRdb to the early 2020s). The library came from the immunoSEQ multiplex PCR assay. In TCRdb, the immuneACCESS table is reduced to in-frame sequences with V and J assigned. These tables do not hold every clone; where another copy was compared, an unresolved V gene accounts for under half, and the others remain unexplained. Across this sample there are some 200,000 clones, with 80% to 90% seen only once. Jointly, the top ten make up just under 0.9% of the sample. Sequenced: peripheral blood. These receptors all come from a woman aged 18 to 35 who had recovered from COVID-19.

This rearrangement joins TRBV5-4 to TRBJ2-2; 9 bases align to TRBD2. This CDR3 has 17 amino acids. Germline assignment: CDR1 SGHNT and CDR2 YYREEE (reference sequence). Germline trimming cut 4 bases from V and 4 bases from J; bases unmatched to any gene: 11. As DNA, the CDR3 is TGTGCCAGCAGCCCAAGGGCGGGGGGGCCGGGCACCGGGGAGCTGTTTTTT. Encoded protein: CASSPRAGGPGTGELFF.

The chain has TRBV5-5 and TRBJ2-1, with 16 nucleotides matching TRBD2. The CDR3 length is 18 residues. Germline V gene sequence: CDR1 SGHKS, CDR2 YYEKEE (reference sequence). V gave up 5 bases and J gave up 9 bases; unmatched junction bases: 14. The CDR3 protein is CASSTPGLAGGRSSEQFF. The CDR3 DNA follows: TGTGCCAGCAGTACCCCGGGACTAGCGGGGGGGAGGTCGAGTGAGCAGTTCTTC. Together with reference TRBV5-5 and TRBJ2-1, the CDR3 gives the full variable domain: DAGVTQSPTHLIKTRGQQVTLRCSPISGHKSVSWYQQVLGQGPQFIFQYYEKEERGRGNFPDRFSARQFPNYSSELNVNALLLGDSALYLCASSTPGLAGGRSSEQFFGPGTRLTVL.

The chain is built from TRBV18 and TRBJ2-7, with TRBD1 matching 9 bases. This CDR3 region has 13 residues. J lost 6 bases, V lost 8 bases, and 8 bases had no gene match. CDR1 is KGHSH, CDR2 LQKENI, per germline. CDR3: CASALGTGREQYF. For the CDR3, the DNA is TGTGCCAGCGCCCTCGGGACAGGGCGCGAGCAGTACTTC.

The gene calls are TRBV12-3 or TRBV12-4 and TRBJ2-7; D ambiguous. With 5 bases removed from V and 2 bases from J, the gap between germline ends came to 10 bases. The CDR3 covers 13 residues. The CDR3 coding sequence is TGTGCCAGCAGTAAAACCCCTACCTACGAGCAGTACTTC. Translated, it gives CASSKTPTYEQYF.

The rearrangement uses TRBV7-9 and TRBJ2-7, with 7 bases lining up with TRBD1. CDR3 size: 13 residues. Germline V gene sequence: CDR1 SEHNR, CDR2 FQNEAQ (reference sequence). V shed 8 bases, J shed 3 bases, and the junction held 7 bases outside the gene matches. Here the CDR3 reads CASGTDLYYEQYF. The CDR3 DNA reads TGTGCCAGCGGGACAGATCTTTACTACGAGCAGTACTTC.

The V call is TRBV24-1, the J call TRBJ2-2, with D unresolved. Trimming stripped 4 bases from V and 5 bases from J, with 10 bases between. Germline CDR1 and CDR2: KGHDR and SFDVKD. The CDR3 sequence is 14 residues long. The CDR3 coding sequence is TGTGCCACCAGTGAACGTACAGAAACCGGGGAGCTGTTTTTT. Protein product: CATSERTETGELFF.

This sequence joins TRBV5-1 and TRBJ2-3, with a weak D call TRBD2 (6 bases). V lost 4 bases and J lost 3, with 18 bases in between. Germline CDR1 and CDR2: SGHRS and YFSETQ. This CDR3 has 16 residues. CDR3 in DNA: TGCGCCAGCAGCCCGGGACTGGTCGGGCGAACAGATACGCAGTATTTT. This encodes CASSPGLVGRTDTQYF. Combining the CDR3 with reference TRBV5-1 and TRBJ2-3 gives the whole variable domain KAGVTQTPRYLIKTRGQQVTLSCSPISGHRSVSWYQQTPGQGLQFLFEYFSETQRNKGNFPGRFSGRQFSNSRSEMNVSTLELGDSALYLCASSPGLVGRTDTQYFGPGTRLTVL.

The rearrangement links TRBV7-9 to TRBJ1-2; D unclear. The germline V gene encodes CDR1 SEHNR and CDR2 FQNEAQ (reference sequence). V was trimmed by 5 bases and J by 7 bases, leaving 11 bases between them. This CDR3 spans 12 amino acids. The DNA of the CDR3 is TGTGCCAGCAGCCAATCCGAGGGTGGCTACACCTTC. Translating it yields CASSQSEGGYTF.

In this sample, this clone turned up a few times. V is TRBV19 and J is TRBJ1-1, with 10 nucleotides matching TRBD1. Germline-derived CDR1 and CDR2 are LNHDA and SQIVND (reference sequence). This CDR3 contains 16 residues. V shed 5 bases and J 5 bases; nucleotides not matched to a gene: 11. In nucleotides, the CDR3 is TGTGCCAGTAGTGTCACGCGACAGGGGGCAAGGACTGAAGCTTTCTTT. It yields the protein CASSVTRQGARTEAFF.

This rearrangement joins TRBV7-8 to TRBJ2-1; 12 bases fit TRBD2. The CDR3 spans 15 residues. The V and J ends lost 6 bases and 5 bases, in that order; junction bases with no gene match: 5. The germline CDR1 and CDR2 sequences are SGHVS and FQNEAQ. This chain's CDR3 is CASSQTSGRNNEQFF. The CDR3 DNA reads TGTGCCAGCAGTCAGACTAGCGGGAGAAACAATGAGCAGTTCTTC.

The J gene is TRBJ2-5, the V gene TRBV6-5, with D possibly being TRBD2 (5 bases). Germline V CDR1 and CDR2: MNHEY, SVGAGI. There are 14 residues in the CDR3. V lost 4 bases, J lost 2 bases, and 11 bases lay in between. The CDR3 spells CASSWESGQETQYF. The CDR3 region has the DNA TGTGCCAGCAGTTGGGAGTCGGGACAAGAGACCCAGTACTTC.

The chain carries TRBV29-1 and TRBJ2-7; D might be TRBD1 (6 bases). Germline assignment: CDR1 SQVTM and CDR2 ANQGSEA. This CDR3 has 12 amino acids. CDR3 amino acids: CRSGRDNHEQYV. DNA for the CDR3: TGCAGGTCCGGACGGGACAACCACGAGCAGTACGTC.

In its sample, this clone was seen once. The CDR3 DNA follows: TGTGCCAGTACCCCGGGACAGGGGACCTACAATGAGCAGTTCTTC. Amino acid sequence: CASTPGQGTYNEQFF. V and J are TRBV19 and TRBJ2-1; 10 nucleotides agree with TRBD1. The CDR3 length is 15 residues. V shed 7 bases, J shed 2 bases, and the junction held 5 bases outside the gene matches. In germline, CDR1 is LNHDA, CDR2 SQIVND (reference sequence). Full variable domain (missing parts from reference TRBV19 and TRBJ2-1): DGGITQSPKYLFRKEGQNVTLSCEQNLNHDAMYWYRQDPGQGLRLIYYSQIVNDFQKGDIAEGYSVSREKKESFPLTVTSAQKNPTAFYLCASTPGQGTYNEQFFGPGTRLTVL.

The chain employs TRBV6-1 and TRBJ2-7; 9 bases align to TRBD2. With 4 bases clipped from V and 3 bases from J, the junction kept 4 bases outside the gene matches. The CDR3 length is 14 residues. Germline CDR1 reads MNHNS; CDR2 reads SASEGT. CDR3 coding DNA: TGTGCCAGCAGTGTAGCGGGAGCGATCTACGAGCAGTACGTC. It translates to CASSVAGAIYEQYV.

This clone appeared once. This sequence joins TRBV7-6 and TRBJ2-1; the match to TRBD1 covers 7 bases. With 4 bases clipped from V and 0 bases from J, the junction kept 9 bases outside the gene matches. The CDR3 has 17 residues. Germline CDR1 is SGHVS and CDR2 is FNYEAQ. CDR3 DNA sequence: TGTGCCAGCAGCTACCGACAGGGCAGTGGCTCCTACAATGAGCAGTTCTTC. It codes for CASSYRQGSGSYNEQFF.

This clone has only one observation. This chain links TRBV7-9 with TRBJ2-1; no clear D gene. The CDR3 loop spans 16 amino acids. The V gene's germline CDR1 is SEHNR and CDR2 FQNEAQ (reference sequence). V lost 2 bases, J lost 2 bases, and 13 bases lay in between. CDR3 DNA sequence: TGTGCCAGCAGCTTAATAGGCGGATTAACCTACAATGAGCAGTTCTTC. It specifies CASSLIGGLTYNEQFF.

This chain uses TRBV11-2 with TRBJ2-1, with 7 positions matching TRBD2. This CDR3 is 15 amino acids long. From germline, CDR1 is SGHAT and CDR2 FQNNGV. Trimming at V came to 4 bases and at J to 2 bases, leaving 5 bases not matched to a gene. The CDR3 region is CASSYERGAYNEQFF. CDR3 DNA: TGTGCCAGCAGCTATGAGCGGGGCGCCTACAATGAGCAGTTCTTC.

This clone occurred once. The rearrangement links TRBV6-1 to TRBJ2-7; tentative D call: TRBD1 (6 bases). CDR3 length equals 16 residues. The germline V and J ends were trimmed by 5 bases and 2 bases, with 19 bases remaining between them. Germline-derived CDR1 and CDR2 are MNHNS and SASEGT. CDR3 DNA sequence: TGTGCCAGCAGTCAAGGTCCAGGGGTCCTCACCTACGAGCAGTACGTC. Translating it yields CASSQGPGVLTYEQYV.

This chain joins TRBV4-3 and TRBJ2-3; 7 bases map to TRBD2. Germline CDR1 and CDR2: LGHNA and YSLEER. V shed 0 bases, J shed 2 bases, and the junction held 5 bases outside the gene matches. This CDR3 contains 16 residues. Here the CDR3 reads CASSQDNRGDTDTQYF. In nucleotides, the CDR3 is TGCGCCAGCAGCCAAGACAATCGGGGGGACACAGATACGCAGTATTTT.

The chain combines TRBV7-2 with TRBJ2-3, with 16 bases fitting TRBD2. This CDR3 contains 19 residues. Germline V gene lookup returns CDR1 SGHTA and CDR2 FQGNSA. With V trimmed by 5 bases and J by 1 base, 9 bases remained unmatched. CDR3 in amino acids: CASSHGTSGRALRTDTQYF. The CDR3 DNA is TGTGCCAGCAGCCATGGGACTAGCGGGAGGGCCTTGCGCACAGATACGCAGTATTTT.

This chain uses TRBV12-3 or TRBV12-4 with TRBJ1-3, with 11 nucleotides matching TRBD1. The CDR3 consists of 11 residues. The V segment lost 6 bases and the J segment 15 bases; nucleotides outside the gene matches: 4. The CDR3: CASSQGQGGYF. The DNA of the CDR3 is TGTGCCAGCAGCCAGGGACAGGGGGGATATTTT.

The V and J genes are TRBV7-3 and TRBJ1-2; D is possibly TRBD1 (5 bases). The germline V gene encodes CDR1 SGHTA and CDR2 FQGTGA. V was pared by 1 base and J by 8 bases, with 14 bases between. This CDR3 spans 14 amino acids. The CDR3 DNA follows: TGTGCCAGCAGCTTAAATTCGGGGGGAGAGGGCTACACCTTC. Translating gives CASSLNSGGEGYTF. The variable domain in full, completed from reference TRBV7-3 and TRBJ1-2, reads GAGVSQTPSNKVTEKGKYVELRCDPISGHTALYWYRQSLGQGPEFLIYFQGTGAADDSGLPNDRFFAVRPEGSVSTLKIQRTERGDSAVYLCASSLNSGGEGYTFGSGTRLTVV.

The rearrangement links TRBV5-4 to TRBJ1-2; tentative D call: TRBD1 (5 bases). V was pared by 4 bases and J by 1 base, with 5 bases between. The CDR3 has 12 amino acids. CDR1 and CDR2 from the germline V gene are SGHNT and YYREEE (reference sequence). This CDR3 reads CASSQGNYGYTF. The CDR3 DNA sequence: TGTGCCAGCAGCCAGGGTAACTATGGCTACACCTTC.

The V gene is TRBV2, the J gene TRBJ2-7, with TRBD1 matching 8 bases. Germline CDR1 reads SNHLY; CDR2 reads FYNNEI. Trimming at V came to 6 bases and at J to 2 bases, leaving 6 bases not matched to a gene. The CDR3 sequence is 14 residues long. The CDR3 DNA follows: TGTGCCAGCAGAGCAGGGGGCGTAGCCTACGAGCAGTACTTC. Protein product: CASRAGGVAYEQYF. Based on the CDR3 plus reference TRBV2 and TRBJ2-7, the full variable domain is EPEVTQTPSHQVTQMGQEVILRCVPISNHLYFYWYRQILGQKVEFLVSFYNNEISEKSEIFDDQFSVERPDGSNFTLKIRSTKLEDSAMYFCASRAGGVAYEQYFGPGTRLTVT.

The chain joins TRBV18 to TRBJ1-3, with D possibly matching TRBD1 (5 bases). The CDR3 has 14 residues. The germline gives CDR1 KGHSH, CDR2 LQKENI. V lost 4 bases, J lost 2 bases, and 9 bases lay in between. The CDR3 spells CASSRGMAGNTIYF. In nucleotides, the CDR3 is TGTGCCAGCTCACGGGGCATGGCTGGAAACACCATATATTTT.